Each of the 27 T cell receptor beta chains below was sequenced from the same sample in a study of T cell responses to AZD1222 COVID-19 vaccine. Only in-frame clones appear in the TCRdb table, and some are missing; sequencing was by immunoSEQ multiplex PCR. The data hold 90,000 to 150,000 clones, with about nine tenths observed a single time. This material consisted of peripheral blood, taken 28 days after the second AZD1222 dose. All receptors come from an adult who received the AZD1222 COVID-19 vaccine.

The genes are TRBV5-6 and TRBJ2-1, with a possible D match to TRBD2 (5 bases). V was shortened by 4 bases and J by 6 bases, with 17 bases between the two germline ends. This CDR3 comprises 15 residues. CDR1 SGHDT and CDR2 YYEEEE come from the germline V gene. The DNA of the CDR3 is TGTGCCAGCAGCCCCACTCTACGGGGTACCAATGAGCAGTTCTTC. Amino acid sequence: CASSPTLRGTNEQFF.

The chain couples TRBV30 to TRBJ1-2; a possible D gene is TRBD1 (5 bases). The V gene lost 5 bases and the J gene lost 4 bases, with 8 bases spanning the gap. CDR3 size: 11 residues. Germline values: CDR1 GTSNPN, CDR2 SVGIG (reference sequence). The CDR3 coding sequence is TGTGCCTGGGGGACGGTCTATGGCTACACCTTC. This sequence encodes CAWGTVYGYTF.

This clone has just one count. The rearrangement links TRBV7-2 to TRBJ1-4, with no clear D. The CDR3 is made up of 13 amino acids. Trimming cost V 1 base and J 3 bases, with 3 bases left between them. The germline V gene has CDR1 SGHTA and CDR2 FQGNSA. The CDR3 DNA is TGTGCCAGCAGCTTAGTAGCTAATGAAAAACTGTTTTTT. It specifies CASSLVANEKLFF.

This clone was observed a few times. This chain uses TRBV29-1 with TRBJ1-2; 7 positions agree with TRBD1. Germline CDR1 is SQVTM and CDR2 is ANQGSEA. The ends lost 3 bases at V and 3 bases at J; junction bases unmatched: 7. The CDR3 is made up of 14 amino acids. This CDR3 is CSVEGDRFYYGYTF. The CDR3 DNA reads TGCAGCGTTGAGGGGGACAGATTCTACTATGGCTACACCTTC.

The V call is TRBV4-3, the J call TRBJ1-6; tentative D call: TRBD1 (6 bases). The ends were cut back, 5 bases at V and 4 bases at J, with 18 bases in the middle. Germline V gives CDR1 LGHNA, CDR2 YSLEER. The CDR3 has 17 residues. The CDR3 bases are TGCGCCAGCAGCTCCAGTGCCGGGACAAGATATAATTCACCCCTCCACTTT. Residues: CASSSSAGTRYNSPLHF.

The chain links TRBV30 to TRBJ1-2, with unresolved D. Germline CDR1 reads GTSNPN; CDR2 reads SVGIG (reference sequence). V was clipped by 2 bases and J by 0 bases, with 10 bases between them. This CDR3 comprises 14 residues. As DNA, the CDR3 is TGTGCCTGGAGTAGGGCAACGACTAACTATGGCTACACCTTC. Amino acid sequence: CAWSRATTNYGYTF.

This clone occurred a few times. The chain is built from TRBV14 and TRBJ2-1, with 7 bases aligning to TRBD1. Germline CDR1 SGHDN, CDR2 FVKESK. V was clipped by 2 bases and J by 7 bases; unmatched bases: 11. The CDR3 is 16 residues long. The CDR3 region is CASSQRGTGVRNEQFF. The CDR3 DNA reads as TGTGCCAGCAGCCAAAGGGGCACAGGGGTACGGAATGAGCAGTTCTTC.

This chain links TRBV9 with TRBJ1-1, with 7 bases matching TRBD1. Trimming at V came to 3 bases and at J to 0 bases, leaving 5 bases not matched to a gene. Germline CDR1 and CDR2: SGDLS and YYNGEE. The CDR3 covers 15 residues. This CDR3 reads CASSAGTVMNTEAFF. The CDR3 nucleotides read TGTGCCAGCAGCGCCGGGACAGTCATGAACACTGAAGCTTTCTTT.

The chain links TRBV7-9 to TRBJ1-2; D gene ambiguous. Between the trimmed V and J ends, which lost 4 bases and 7 bases, there was a span of 10 bases. Germline V gives CDR1 SEHNR, CDR2 FQNEAQ (reference sequence). This CDR3 spans 12 amino acids. DNA for the CDR3: TGTGCCAGCAGCTGGCCTACATCTGGCTACACCTTC. Translated, it gives CASSWPTSGYTF.

The chain joins TRBV10-3 to TRBJ1-1; a weak D match, TRBD1 (5 bases). V was clipped by 6 bases and J by 1 base, with 12 bases between them. The CDR3 extends over 14 amino acids. Germline CDR1 and CDR2: ENHRY and SYGVKD. This CDR3 is CAISQRGRNTEAFF. As DNA, the CDR3 is TGTGCCATCAGCCAGAGGGGACGGAACACTGAAGCTTTCTTT.

This sequence joins TRBV4-1 and TRBJ2-5; 7 nucleotides agree with TRBD1. There are 15 residues in the CDR3. V dropped 3 bases and J dropped 2; count of bases not matched to a gene: 6. Germline V gene data show CDR1 as MGHRA and CDR2 as YSYEKL. CDR3 amino acids: CASSHQGQRQETQYF. For the CDR3, the DNA is TGCGCCAGCAGCCACCAGGGACAGCGGCAAGAGACCCAGTACTTC.

The rearrangement joins TRBV7-9 to TRBJ1-5; tentatively, D is TRBD1 (5 bases). This CDR3 comprises 15 residues. Germline assignment: CDR1 SEHNR and CDR2 FQNEAQ (reference sequence). The germline V and J ends were trimmed by 1 base and 6 bases, with 13 bases remaining between them. CDR3 in amino acids: CASSLVGQGGQPQHF. The CDR3 bases are TGTGCCAGCAGCTTAGTTGGCCAGGGCGGTCAGCCCCAGCATTTT.

This clone was observed a single time. This rearrangement joins TRBV7-6 to TRBJ2-1, with D perhaps matching TRBD2 (7 bases). V was cut by 3 bases and J by 3 bases, with 12 bases left in between. The CDR3 has 15 residues. CDR1 is SGHVS, CDR2 FNYEAQ, per germline. Here the CDR3 DNA reads TGTGCCAGCAGCTTGGGAGGGGGGGGCTACAATGAGCAGTTCTTC. Encoded protein: CASSLGGGGYNEQFF.

This clone was picked up one time. The V call is TRBV11-2, the J call TRBJ2-7; D gene ambiguous. Trimming cost V 8 bases and J 0 bases, with 8 bases left between them. The germline gives CDR1 SGHAT, CDR2 FQNNGV. The CDR3 is 12 residues long. The chain's CDR3 is CASLGSSYEQYF. The CDR3 coding sequence is TGTGCCAGCTTGGGCAGCTCCTACGAGCAGTACTTC.

The chain uses TRBV25-1 and TRBJ1-3; 7 nucleotides line up with TRBD1. V lost 6 bases to trimming and J lost 3 bases; unmatched junction nucleotides: 8. Germline loops: CDR1 MGHDK, CDR2 SYGVNS. The CDR3 runs to 15 residues. The CDR3 loop reads CASRSTGAVGNTIYF. As DNA, the CDR3 is TGTGCCAGCAGGAGCACAGGGGCCGTTGGAAACACCATATATTTT.

This clone was found a few times. This chain connects TRBV5-1 to TRBJ2-7; 14 nucleotides line up with TRBD2. This CDR3 comprises 21 residues. Germline V CDR1 and CDR2: SGHRS, YFSETQ. V shed 5 bases and J 0 bases; nucleotides not matched to a gene: 19. In nucleotides, the CDR3 is TGCGCCAGCAGAGTACGGCTCCCATCCGGACTAGCGGGGGGCCCCTCCTACGAGCAGTACTTC. Translation: CASRVRLPSGLAGGPSYEQYF.

This clone has just one count. The V gene is TRBV7-2, the J gene TRBJ2-2, with D perhaps matching TRBD2 (5 bases). The germline V gene encodes CDR1 SGHTA and CDR2 FQGNSA. V lost 5 bases, J lost 6 bases, and 13 bases lay in between. The CDR3 is 14 residues long. The chain's CDR3 is CASSPIRGSGELFF. In DNA form, the CDR3 reads TGTGCCAGCAGCCCAATTCGCGGGTCCGGGGAGCTGTTTTTT.

The rearrangement links TRBV25-1 to TRBJ1-6; weak D call: TRBD1 (5 bases). V shed 4 bases and J shed 3 bases, with 10 bases lying between them. The CDR3 consists of 15 residues. Germline V CDR1 and CDR2: MGHDK, SYGVNS. CDR3 loop: CASSALQGYNSPLHF. The CDR3 DNA reads TGTGCCAGCAGTGCGCTGCAGGGCTATAATTCACCCCTCCACTTT.

V gene TRBV19 combines with J gene TRBJ1-4; D unresolved. The CDR3 extends over 15 amino acids. Germline V lookup: CDR1 LNHDA, CDR2 SQIVND (reference sequence). V lost 9 bases and J lost 8, with 22 bases in between. In DNA form, the CDR3 reads TGTGCCAGCCTCGGGCGGGCCTTGGTGGGCGAAAAACTGTTTTTT. It translates to CASLGRALVGEKLFF.

The rearrangement uses TRBV3-1 (or the pseudogene TRBV3-2) and TRBJ1-4; D not certain. Between the trimmed V and J ends, which lost 1 base and 8 bases, there was a span of 2 bases. Germline loops: CDR1 LGHDT, CDR2 YNNKEL (reference sequence). CDR3 length equals 11 residues. The CDR3 coding sequence is TGTGCCAGCAGCCAAGCAGAAAAACTGTTTTTT. Translation gives CASSQAEKLFF.

The chain couples TRBV2 to TRBJ1-5, with D possibly being TRBD1 (6 bases). The CDR3 length is 15 residues. CDR1 is SNHLY, CDR2 FYNNEI, per germline. The V and J ends lost 4 bases and 4 bases respectively, with 14 bases between them. CDR3 amino acids: CASSGPGRGNQPQHF. The CDR3, as DNA: TGTGCCAGCAGTGGACCGGGGAGGGGGAATCAGCCCCAGCATTTT. Full variable domain (remainder filled in from reference TRBV2 and TRBJ1-5): EPEVTQTPSHQVTQMGQEVILRCVPISNHLYFYWYRQILGQKVEFLVSFYNNEISEKSEIFDDQFSVERPDGSNFTLKIRSTKLEDSAMYFCASSGPGRGNQPQHFGDGTRLSIL.

The V call is TRBV27, the J call TRBJ1-6; 8 bases map to TRBD1. The ends lost 4 bases at V and 8 bases at J; junction bases unmatched: 4. The CDR3 runs 14 residues. Germline V gives CDR1 MNHEY, CDR2 SMNVEV (reference sequence). In nucleotides, the CDR3 is TGTGCCAGCAGTTACCCAGGGGGCGATTCACCCCTCCACTTT. Residues: CASSYPGGDSPLHF.

The chain combines TRBV11-2 with TRBJ2-7; 7 positions agree with TRBD1. CDR3 length: 15 amino acids. V shed 5 bases, J shed 2 bases, and the junction held 9 bases outside the gene matches. From germline, CDR1 is SGHAT and CDR2 FQNNGV. The CDR3, as DNA: TGTGCCAGCAGCCGTGGACAGGAAGTCCCCTACGAGCAGTACTTC. This gives the protein CASSRGQEVPYEQYF.

The CDR3 spells CASSLGTGGEGYTF. CDR3 coding DNA: TGCGCCAGCAGCTTGGGGACAGGGGGCGAGGGCTACACCTTC. The chain has TRBV5-1 and TRBJ1-2; the match to TRBD1 covers 11 bases. V lost 0 bases to trimming and J lost 8 bases; unmatched junction nucleotides: 3. Per germline, CDR1 SGHRS and CDR2 YFSETQ. The CDR3 totals 14 residues. The full variable domain, with the rest looked up from reference TRBV5-1 and TRBJ1-2, is KAGVTQTPRYLIKTRGQQVTLSCSPISGHRSVSWYQQTPGQGLQFLFEYFSETQRNKGNFPGRFSGRQFSNSRSEMNVSTLELGDSALYLCASSLGTGGEGYTFGSGTRLTVV.

CDR3 sequence: CASSDRNTGELFF. CDR3 nucleotides: TGTGCCAGCAGTGACCGGAACACCGGGGAGCTGTTTTTT. This chain uses TRBV12-3 or TRBV12-4 with TRBJ2-2, with unresolved D. The V end was cut by 5 bases, the J end by 1 base, with 5 bases between. The CDR3 runs to 13 residues.

The chain links TRBV7-6 to TRBJ2-7, with 12 bases fitting TRBD1. CDR3 length: 15 residues. Trimming at V came to 4 bases and at J to 6 bases, leaving 7 bases not matched to a gene. Looked up from germline, CDR1 is SGHVS and CDR2 is FNYEAQ. The CDR3 nucleotides are TGTGCCAGCAGCTCAACCGGGACAGGGGGCCTCGAGCAGTACTTC. As protein: CASSSTGTGGLEQYF.

This chain joins TRBV19 and TRBJ1-2; no clear D. This CDR3 has 12 amino acids. V was pared by 2 bases and J by 6 bases, with 7 bases between. CDR1 and CDR2 (germline): LNHDA, SQIVND (reference sequence). The CDR3 is CASSISPNGYTF. For the CDR3, the DNA is TGTGCCAGTAGTATATCGCCGAATGGCTACACCTTC. The full variable domain, with the rest looked up from reference TRBV19 and TRBJ1-2, is DGGITQSPKYLFRKEGQNVTLSCEQNLNHDAMYWYRQDPGQGLRLIYYSQIVNDFQKGDIAEGYSVSREKKESFPLTVTSAQKNPTAFYLCASSISPNGYTFGSGTRLTVV.